This TCR beta chain was sequenced in a study of blood T cell repertoires in COVID-19. Study summary: Material from acute and convalescent COVID-19 was sourced from the United States, Italy and Spain. Nucleic acid was either cDNA or gDNA, and it came from T cells, B-cell-depleted T cells, or PBMCs.

TCRdb keeps only in-frame clones here, not all; method: immunoSEQ multiplex PCR. Of under 350,000 clones in the sample, around nine tenths were seen once. Germline CDR1 MGHDK, CDR2 SYGVNS. Trimming at V came to 4 bases and at J to 9 bases, leaving 2 bases not matched to a gene. This CDR3 spans 12 amino acids. The Seattle site enrolled patients during active infection and followed them longitudinally. The chain links TRBV25-1 to TRBJ2-3, with 9 positions matching TRBD2. The TCR comes from a woman aged 25 to 39 with COVID-19, enrolled during active disease. The source material was peripheral blood. CDR3: CASSGSGRTQYF. The CDR3 DNA follows: TGTGCCAGCAGTGGCAGCGGGAGGACGCAGTATTTT.